The rows below give T cell receptor beta chains drawn from one sample of a study of cytomegalovirus exposure and HLA in healthy donors. The table came from immunoSEQ multiplex PCR; TCRdb's copy has only in-frame clones and leaves some out. This table holds approximately 210,000 clones, approximately 79% found once. Input material: PBMCs. The receptors stem from a male donor in good health and CMV-seronegative. Each CDR3 is given with its conserved first and last residue. Each record gives: clone size, J gene, CDR3 length, D gene, V gene, CDR3 protein, CDR3 DNA. The D gene is left open where the match is weak. Clone size is not always given. Where it is, it says once, few, many or a class for expanded clones.

- | TRBJ2-3 | 12 | - | TRBV2 | CASRREGDTQYF | TGTGCCAGCAGGAGGGAAGGAGATACGCAGTATTTT
- | TRBJ2-3 | 17 | TRBD2 | TRBV15 | CATSRGGLAASTDTQYF | TGTGCCACCAGCAGAGGCGGGCTAGCGGCTAGCACAGATACGCAGTATTTT
- | TRBJ1-1 | 15 | TRBD1 | TRBV6-5 | CASSYPTPGGTEAFF | TGTGCCAGCAGTTACCCAACCCCAGGGGGCACTGAAGCTTTCTTT
- | TRBJ2-1 | 14 | - | TRBV14 | CASSPRGSYNEQFF | TGTGCCAGCAGCCCCCGGGGCTCCTACAATGAGCAGTTCTTC
- | TRBJ1-1 | 16 | TRBD1 | TRBV4-3 | CASSQVTGTGGTEAFF | TGCGCCAGCAGCCAAGTCACCGGGACAGGGGGCACTGAAGCTTTCTTT
- | TRBJ2-1 | 16 | - | TRBV4-2 | CASSQEGSSRGNEQFF | TGTGCCAGCAGCCAAGAAGGGAGCTCAAGGGGGAATGAGCAGTTCTTC
- | TRBJ2-7 | 18 | - | TRBV21-1 | CASSPLGRRGQTSYEQYF | TGTGCCAGCAGCCCGCTAGGTAGACGAGGACAGACCTCCTACGAGCAGTACTTC
- | TRBJ1-4 | 15 | TRBD1 | TRBV27 | CASRPRTTGDEKLFF | TGTGCCAGCAGGCCTCGGACGACAGGGGATGAAAAACTGTTTTTT
- | TRBJ2-7 | 15 | TRBD1 | TRBV10-3 | CAISDPRQGSYEQYF | TGTGCCATCAGTGATCCGAGACAGGGTAGTTACGAGCAGTACTTC
- | TRBJ2-3 | 15 | TRBD1 | TRBV6-6 | CASSYPGQGADTQYF | TGTGCCAGCAGTTACCCCGGACAGGGGGCAGATACGCAGTATTTT
few | TRBJ1-1 | 15 | TRBD1 | TRBV13 | CASSPPTGAGTEAFF | TGTGCCAGCAGCCCCCCGACAGGGGCTGGGACTGAAGCTTTCTTT
- | TRBJ2-4 | 14 | TRBD2 | TRBV13 | CASSRLAVKNIQYF | TGTGCCAGCAGCCGACTAGCGGTCAAAAACATTCAGTACTTC
- | TRBJ1-4 | 14 | TRBD1 | TRBV5-4 | CASSERQGDGKLFF | TGTGCCAGCAGCGAGAGGCAGGGGGACGGAAAACTGTTTTTT
few | TRBJ1-1 | 14 | - | TRBV5-6 | CASRSTGAFRGAFF | TGTGCCAGCAGATCAACGGGAGCTTTCCGGGGGGCTTTCTTT
- | TRBJ1-1 | 12 | - | TRBV7-8 | CASSPVPSKAFF | TGTGCCAGCAGTCCAGTCCCCAGTAAAGCTTTCTTT
- | TRBJ1-2 | 13 | - | TRBV7-2 | CASSPTGIYGYTF | TGTGCCAGCAGCCCAACAGGGATCTATGGCTACACCTTC
- | TRBJ1-5 | 13 | - | TRBV30 | CALATGGSQPQHF | TGTGCCCTAGCTACGGGGGGCAGTCAGCCCCAGCATTTT
once | TRBJ1-2 | 12 | - | TRBV5-1 | CASSPDRYGYTF | TGCGCCAGCAGCCCGGACAGATATGGCTACACCTTC
few | TRBJ1-1 | 11 | - | TRBV25-1 | CASSSRTEAFF | TGTGCCAGCAGTTCCCGGACTGAAGCTTTCTTT
- | TRBJ1-1 | 14 | - | TRBV10-3 | CATRTPAQGLEAFF | TGTGCCACCCGGACACCCGCACAGGGCCTTGAAGCTTTCTTT
- | TRBJ2-5 | 14 | - | TRBV9 | CASSVEGDQETQYF | TGTGCCAGCAGCGTAGAGGGGGACCAAGAGACCCAGTACTTC
- | TRBJ2-1 | 12 | - | TRBV7-6 | CASSANGNEQFF | TGTGCCAGCAGCGCGAATGGCAATGAGCAGTTCTTC
- | TRBJ2-7 | 16 | TRBD2 | TRBV4-2 | CASSQGPGGPFSEQYF | TGTGCCAGCAGCCAAGGGCCGGGGGGGCCTTTTTCCGAGCAGTACTTC
- | TRBJ2-3 | 16 | TRBD2 | TRBV30 | CAWSGGLAAFTDTQYF | TGTGCCTGGAGCGGCGGACTAGCGGCTTTCACAGATACGCAGTATTTT
- | TRBJ1-6 | 17 | TRBD1 | TRBV9 | CASSVEGWDSLSSPLHF | TGTGCCAGCAGCGTAGAGGGGTGGGACAGCCTCAGTTCACCCCTCCACTTT
- | TRBJ1-1 | 14 | - | TRBV7-3 | CASSLRLSGTEAFF | TGTGCCAGCAGCCTCAGGCTCAGTGGGACTGAAGCTTTCTTT
few | TRBJ2-7 | 15 | TRBD1 | TRBV28 | CASSFYSTGSYEQYF | TGTGCCAGCAGTTTTTACTCGACAGGGTCCTACGAGCAGTACTTC
- | TRBJ2-4 | 12 | - | TRBV29-1 | CSARVAKNIQYF | TGCAGCGCGAGAGTAGCCAAAAACATTCAGTACTTC
- | TRBJ2-1 | 14 | - | TRBV7-9 | CSSSSYLTDYEQFF | TGTTCCAGCAGCTCGTACCTCACCGACTATGAGCAGTTCTTC
- | TRBJ2-1 | 15 | TRBD2 | TRBV7-8 | CASSPTSGGYNEQFF | TGTGCCAGCAGCCCGACTAGCGGGGGTTACAATGAGCAGTTCTTC
- | TRBJ1-6 | 14 | TRBD1 | TRBV13 | CASSAGTANSPLHF | TGTGCCAGCAGCGCCGGGACAGCTAATTCACCCCTCCACTTT
- | TRBJ2-7 | 15 | TRBD2 | TRBV7-2 | CASSLSGGVSYEQYF | TGTGCCAGCAGCCTAAGCGGGGGGGTCTCCTACGAGCAGTACTTC
- | TRBJ1-2 | 14 | - | TRBV28 | CASSSPGGNYGYTF | TGTGCCAGCAGTTCCCCCGGCGGGAACTATGGCTACACCTTC
few | TRBJ2-7 | 15 | TRBD1 | TRBV9 | CASSVGGGQGHEQYF | TGTGCCAGCAGCGTAGGGGGGGGACAGGGACACGAGCAGTACTTC
once | TRBJ1-2 | 13 | - | TRBV19 | CASSIRVLDGYTF | TGTGCCAGTAGTATCAGAGTACTAGATGGCTACACCTTC
once | TRBJ1-5 | 14 | TRBD1 | TRBV27 | CASSYDRGNQPQHF | TGTGCCAGCAGTTACGACAGGGGCAATCAGCCCCAGCATTTT
- | TRBJ1-2 | 14 | TRBD1 | TRBV27 | CASSLRGQGAGYTF | TGTGCCAGCAGTTTACGGGGACAGGGTGCCGGCTACACCTTC
- | TRBJ2-7 | 15 | TRBD2 | TRBV18 | CASSPPREGSYEQYF | TGTGCCAGCTCACCACCACGGGAGGGCTCCTACGAGCAGTACTTC